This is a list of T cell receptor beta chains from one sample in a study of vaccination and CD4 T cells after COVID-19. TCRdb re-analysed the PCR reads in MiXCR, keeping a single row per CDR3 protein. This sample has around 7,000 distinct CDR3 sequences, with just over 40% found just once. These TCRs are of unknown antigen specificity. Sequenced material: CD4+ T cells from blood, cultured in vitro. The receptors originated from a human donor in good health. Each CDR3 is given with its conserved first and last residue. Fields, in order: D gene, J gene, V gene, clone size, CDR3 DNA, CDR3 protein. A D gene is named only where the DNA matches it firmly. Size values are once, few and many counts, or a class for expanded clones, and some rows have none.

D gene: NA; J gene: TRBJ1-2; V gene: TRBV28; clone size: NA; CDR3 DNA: TGTGCCAGCTCTGGATTGTACTATGGCTACACCTTC; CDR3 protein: CASSGLYYGYTF
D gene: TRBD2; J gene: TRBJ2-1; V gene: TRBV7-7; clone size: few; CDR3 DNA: TGTGCCAGCAGCTTGGGACTAGCGGGACAGGGTGAGCAGTTCTTC; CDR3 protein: CASSLGLAGQGEQFF
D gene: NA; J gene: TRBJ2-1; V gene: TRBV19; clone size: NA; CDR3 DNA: TGTGCCAGTAGCACAGACGGAACCTACAATGAGCAGTTCTTC; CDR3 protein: CASSTDGTYNEQFF
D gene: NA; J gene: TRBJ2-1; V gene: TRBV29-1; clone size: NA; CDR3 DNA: TGCAGCTCCTCAGGAACAGTATACAACAATGAGCAGTTCTTC; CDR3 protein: CSSSGTVYNNEQFF
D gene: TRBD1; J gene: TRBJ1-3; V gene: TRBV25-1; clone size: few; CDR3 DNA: TGTGCCAGCAGTGAGCCGGGACAGAGACCCATATATTTT; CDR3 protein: CASSEPGQRPIYF
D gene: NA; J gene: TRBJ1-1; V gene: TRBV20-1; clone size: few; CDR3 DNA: TGCAGTGCTAGATCCCGAGTATTTAACACTGAAGCTTTCTTT; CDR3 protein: CSARSRVFNTEAFF
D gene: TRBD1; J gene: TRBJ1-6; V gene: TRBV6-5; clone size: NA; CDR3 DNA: TGTGCCAGCAGTTCCCCCCCCCAGGGGGCCCTCCACTTT; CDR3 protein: CASSSPPQGALHF
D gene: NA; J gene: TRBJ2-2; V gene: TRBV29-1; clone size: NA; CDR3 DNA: TGCAGCGTCGCATACAGGGTACCCGGGGAGCTGTTTTTT; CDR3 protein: CSVAYRVPGELFF
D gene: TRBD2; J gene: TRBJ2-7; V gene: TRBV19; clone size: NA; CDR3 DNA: TGTGCCAGTAGTATAGCGGGAGGAACCTACGAGCAGTACTTC; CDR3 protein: CASSIAGGTYEQYF
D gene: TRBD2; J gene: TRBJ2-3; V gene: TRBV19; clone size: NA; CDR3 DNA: TGTGCCAGTAGTATTGGGAGGGCGAGAGGCACAGATACGCAGTATTTT; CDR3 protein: CASSIGRARGTDTQYF
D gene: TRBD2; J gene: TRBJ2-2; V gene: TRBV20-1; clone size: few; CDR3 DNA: TGCAGTGCTAGATACTATCGAGGACGGGCGGGAGGGCCAAACACCGGGGAGCTGTTTTTT; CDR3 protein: CSARYYRGRAGGPNTGELFF
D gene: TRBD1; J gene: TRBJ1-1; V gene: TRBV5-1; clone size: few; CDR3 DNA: TGCGCCAGCAGCTTGGTGACAGGGGGCACCTTGAACACTGAAGCTTTCTTT; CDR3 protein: CASSLVTGGTLNTEAFF
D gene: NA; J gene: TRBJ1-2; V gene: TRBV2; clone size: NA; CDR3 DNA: TGTGCCAGCAGTATGGGGGTTGTAAAAAAGGGCTACACCTTC; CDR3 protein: CASSMGVVKKGYTF
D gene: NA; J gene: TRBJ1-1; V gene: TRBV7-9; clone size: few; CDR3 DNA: TGTGCCAGCAGCTTAGTATTGCCGGGGACTGAAGCTTTCTTT; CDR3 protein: CASSLVLPGTEAFF
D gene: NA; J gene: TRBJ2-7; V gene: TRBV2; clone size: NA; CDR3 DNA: TGTGCCACTTCGAAGGGAGGGGGGCAGTACTTC; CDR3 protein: CATSKGGGQYF
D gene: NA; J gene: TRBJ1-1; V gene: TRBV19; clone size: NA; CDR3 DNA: TGTGCCAGTAGACAGACTTGGTCCTTATGGTACACTGAAGCTTTCTTT; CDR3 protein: CASRQTWSLWYTEAFF
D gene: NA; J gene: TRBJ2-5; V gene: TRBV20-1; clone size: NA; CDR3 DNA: TGCAGTGCTAGAGATCCACAGGGAGAGACCCAGTACTTC; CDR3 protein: CSARDPQGETQYF
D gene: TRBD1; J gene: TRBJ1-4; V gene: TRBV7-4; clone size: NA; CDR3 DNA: TGTGCCAGCAGCAGATCGGACAGGGGTAATGAAAAACTGTTTTTT; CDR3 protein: CASSRSDRGNEKLFF
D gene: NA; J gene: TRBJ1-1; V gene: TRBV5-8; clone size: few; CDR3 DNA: TGTGCCAGCAGCATTCCGAGGGGGGCGCCTGTGAATGAAGCTTTCTTT; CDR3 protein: CASSIPRGAPVNEAFF
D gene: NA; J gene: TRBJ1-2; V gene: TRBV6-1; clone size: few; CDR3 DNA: TGTGCCAGCAGAAGGGATAGTCTGGGGGGCGCGAACTATGGCTACACCTTC; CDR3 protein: CASRRDSLGGANYGYTF
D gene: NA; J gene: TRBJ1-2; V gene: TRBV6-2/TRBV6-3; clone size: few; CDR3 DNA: TGTGCCAGCAGTTTTACCCCTCCCTCCTATGGCTACACCTTC; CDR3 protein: CASSFTPPSYGYTF
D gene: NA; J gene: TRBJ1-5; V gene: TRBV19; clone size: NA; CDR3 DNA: TGTGCCAGTAGTATTCAGACAGGAAATCAGCCCCAGCATTTT; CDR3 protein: CASSIQTGNQPQHF
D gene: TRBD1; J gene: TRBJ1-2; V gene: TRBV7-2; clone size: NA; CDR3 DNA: TGTGCCAGCAGTCGGGACAGGGTGGGCTATGGCTACACCTTC; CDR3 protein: CASSRDRVGYGYTF
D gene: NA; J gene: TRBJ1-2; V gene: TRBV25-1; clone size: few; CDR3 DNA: TGTGCCAGCAGGGGCCCGGCTAACTATGGCTACACCTTC; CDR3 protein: CASRGPANYGYTF
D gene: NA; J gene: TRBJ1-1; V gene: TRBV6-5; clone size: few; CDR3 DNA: TGTGCCAGCAGTTACGGTGGGAACACTGAAGCTTTCTTT; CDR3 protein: CASSYGGNTEAFF
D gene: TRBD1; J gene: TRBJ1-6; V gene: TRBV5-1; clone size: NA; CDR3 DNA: TGCGCCAGCAGCACCGGGACAGGTTCTAATTCACCCCTCCACTTT; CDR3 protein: CASSTGTGSNSPLHF
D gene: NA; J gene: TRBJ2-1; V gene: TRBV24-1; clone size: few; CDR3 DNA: TGTGCCACCAGTGATTTACAGGGAAATGAGCAGTTCTTC; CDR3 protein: CATSDLQGNEQFF
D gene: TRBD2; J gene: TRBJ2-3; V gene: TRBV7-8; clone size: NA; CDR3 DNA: TGTGCCAGCAGCCCTCTAGCGGGGCTGACAGATACGCAGTATTTT; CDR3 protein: CASSPLAGLTDTQYF
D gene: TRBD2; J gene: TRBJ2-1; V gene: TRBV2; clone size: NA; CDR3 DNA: TGTGCCAGCAGTGGCCAACTAGCGGCATCCTACAATGAGCAGTTCTTC; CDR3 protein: CASSGQLAASYNEQFF
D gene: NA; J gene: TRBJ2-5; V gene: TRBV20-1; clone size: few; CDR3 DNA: TGCAGTGCTAGTTCTTGGGACACCTACCAAGAGACCCAGTACTTC; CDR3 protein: CSASSWDTYQETQYF
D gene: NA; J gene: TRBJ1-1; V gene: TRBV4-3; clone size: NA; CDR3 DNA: TGCGCCAGCAGCCAAGAGAAGGGGCTAAGCACTGAAGCTTTCTTT; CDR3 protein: CASSQEKGLSTEAFF
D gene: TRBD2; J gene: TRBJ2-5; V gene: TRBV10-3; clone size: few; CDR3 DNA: TGTGCCATCAGAACCGGGACTAGCGGTTCAGAGACCCAGTACTTC; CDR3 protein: CAIRTGTSGSETQYF
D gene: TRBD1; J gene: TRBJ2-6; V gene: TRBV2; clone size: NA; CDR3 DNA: TGTGCCAGCAGTCCGGGACAGGGTTTCCCTGGGGCCAACGTCCTGACTTTC; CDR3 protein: CASSPGQGFPGANVLTF
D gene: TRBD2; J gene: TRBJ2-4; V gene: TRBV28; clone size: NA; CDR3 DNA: TGTGCCAGCACCCCGGGACTAGCGGGGGCCCCATGGGACATTCAGTACTTC; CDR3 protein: CASTPGLAGAPWDIQYF
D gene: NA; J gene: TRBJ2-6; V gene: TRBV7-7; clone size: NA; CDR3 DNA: TGTGCCAGCAGCTCAGGGGCGTCTGGGGCCAACGTCCTGACTTTC; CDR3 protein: CASSSGASGANVLTF
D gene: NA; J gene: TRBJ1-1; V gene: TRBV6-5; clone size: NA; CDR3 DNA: TGTGCCAGCAGTTACTCGGGAGGGATCATGAACACTGAAGCTTTCTTT; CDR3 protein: CASSYSGGIMNTEAFF
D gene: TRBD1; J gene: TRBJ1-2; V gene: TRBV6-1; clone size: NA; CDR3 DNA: TGTGCCAGCAGTCGACAGGGAAACTATGGCTACACCTTC; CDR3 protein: CASSRQGNYGYTF
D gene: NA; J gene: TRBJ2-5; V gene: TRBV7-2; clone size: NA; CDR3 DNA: TGTGCCAGCATAGGGGATTTCCAAGAGACCCAGTACTTC; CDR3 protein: CASIGDFQETQYF
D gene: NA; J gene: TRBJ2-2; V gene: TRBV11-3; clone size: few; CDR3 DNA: TGTGCCAGCAGCTTCAGGGACCCCGGGGAGCTGTTTTTT; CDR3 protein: CASSFRDPGELFF
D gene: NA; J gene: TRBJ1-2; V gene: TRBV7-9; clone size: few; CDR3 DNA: TGTGCCAGCAGCCACCCATTTGAGGGCTCCTATGGCTACACCTTC; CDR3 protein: CASSHPFEGSYGYTF
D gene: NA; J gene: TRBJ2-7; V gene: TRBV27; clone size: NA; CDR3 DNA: TGTGCCAGCGCAGGGACCTTAAGTCCCTACGAGCAGTACTTC; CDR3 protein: CASAGTLSPYEQYF
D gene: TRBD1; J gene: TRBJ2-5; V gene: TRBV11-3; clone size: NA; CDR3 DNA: TGTGCCAGCAGCTTAGGAGGGGGCGCCTCAGAGACCCAGTACTTC; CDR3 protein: CASSLGGGASETQYF
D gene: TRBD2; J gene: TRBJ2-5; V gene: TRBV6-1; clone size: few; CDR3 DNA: TGTGCCAGCGGACTAGCGGGAGGTTCTGAGACCCAGTACTTC; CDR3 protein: CASGLAGGSETQYF
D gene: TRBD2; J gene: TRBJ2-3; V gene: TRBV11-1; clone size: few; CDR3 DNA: TGTGCCAGCCGACCTTTGCTTTTGCGGGGAGGGGATACGCAGTATTTT; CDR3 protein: CASRPLLLRGGDTQYF
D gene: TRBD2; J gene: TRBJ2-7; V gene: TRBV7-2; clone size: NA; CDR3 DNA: TGTGCCAGCAGCGATGGGACTAGCGTTTTCTACGAGCAGTACTTC; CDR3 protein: CASSDGTSVFYEQYF
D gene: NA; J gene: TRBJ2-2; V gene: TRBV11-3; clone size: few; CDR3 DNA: TGTGCCAGCAGCTTCAAGGGTATTGGCGGGGAGCTGTTTTTT; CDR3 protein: CASSFKGIGGELFF
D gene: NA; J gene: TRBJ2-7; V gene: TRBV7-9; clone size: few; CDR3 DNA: TGTGCCATAGGGGGGACAAGAATTTACGAGCAGTACTTC; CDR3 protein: CAIGGTRIYEQYF
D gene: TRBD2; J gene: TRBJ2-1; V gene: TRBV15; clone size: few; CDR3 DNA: TGTGCCACCAGCAGAGAGCTAGCGGGGGGTGTCAATGAGCAGTTCTTC; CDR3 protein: CATSRELAGGVNEQFF
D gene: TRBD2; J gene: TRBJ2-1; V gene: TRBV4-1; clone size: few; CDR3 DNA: TGCGCCAGCAGCCAACTGCCCAGCGGGGTTACCTACAATGAGCAGTTCTTC; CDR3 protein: CASSQLPSGVTYNEQFF
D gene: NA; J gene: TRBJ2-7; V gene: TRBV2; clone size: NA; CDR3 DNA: TGTGCCAGCAGTGAAGGAGGAGGTTGGGGCCGTACGGTCGAGCAGTACTTC; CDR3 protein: CASSEGGGWGRTVEQYF
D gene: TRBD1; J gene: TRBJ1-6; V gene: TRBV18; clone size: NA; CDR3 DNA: TGTGCCAGCTCACCTCTACCCGGGACAGGAGGAAATAATTCACCCCTCCACTTT; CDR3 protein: CASSPLPGTGGNNSPLHF
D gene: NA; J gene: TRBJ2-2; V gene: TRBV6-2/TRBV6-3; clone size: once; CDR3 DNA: TGTGCCAGCAGGGGGGGACGGGCCCTGGGCGCCGGGGAGCTGTTTTTT; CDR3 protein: CASRGGRALGAGELFF
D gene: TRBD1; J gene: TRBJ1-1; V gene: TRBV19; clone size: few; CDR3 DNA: TGTGCCAGTAACCGGGACAGGGCCTTGGCAGAAGCTTTCTTT; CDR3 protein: CASNRDRALAEAFF
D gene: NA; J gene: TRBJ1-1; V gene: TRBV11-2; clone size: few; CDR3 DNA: TGTGCCAGCAGCTTGGCAGGGAGAGGGGATAACACTGAAGCTTTCTTT; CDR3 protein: CASSLAGRGDNTEAFF
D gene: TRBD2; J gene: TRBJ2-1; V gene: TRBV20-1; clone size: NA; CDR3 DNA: TGCAGTGCTTTCCACGGGACTAGCGGGAGGTATGAGCAGTTCTTC; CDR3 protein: CSAFHGTSGRYEQFF
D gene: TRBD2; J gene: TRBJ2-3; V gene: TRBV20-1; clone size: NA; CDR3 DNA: TGCAGTGCTAGAGATCGGGGAGGGGCGGCAGATACGCAGTATTTT; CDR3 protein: CSARDRGGAADTQYF
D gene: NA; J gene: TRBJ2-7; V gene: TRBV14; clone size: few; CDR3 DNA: TGTGCCAGCAGCCCTGCTAGTTTGGCAGGGGTCATCGAGCAGTACTTC; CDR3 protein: CASSPASLAGVIEQYF
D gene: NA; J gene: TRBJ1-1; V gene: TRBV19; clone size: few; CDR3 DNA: TGTGCCAGTAGTAACGTGGGGGCGGCCTCAGTAGCTTTCTTT; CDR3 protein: CASSNVGAASVAFF